These 13 T cell receptor beta chains were all obtained from the same sample, sequenced in a study of response to subunit inactivated influenza vaccine (dated by TCRdb to 2016 to 2018). Receptor libraries were prepared by RT-PCR. The run used an Illumina HiSeq 2500. The public reads were quality trimmed at Q25 with fastp and then assembled into clones with MiXCR by TCRdb, keeping productive beta chains. Rows matching on CDR3 protein sequence are summarized as one entry with the most common DNA and genes. Here the sample has about 570,000 distinct CDR3 sequences; over 9% occur a single time. The ten largest account for roughly 9.6% of the sample. The sample also formed part of further work on T cells expressing NK-cell markers. From that second study: TCR beta cDNA libraries were made by 5'RACE template switching that added a universal primer site and unique molecular identifiers.

Material: PBMCs from blood, obtained on the day of vaccination. Source of these receptors: a man aged 50-60 years who received an inactivated influenza vaccine. Donor details come from another sample of the same person, matched by shared clones.

This clonotype was picked up a small number of times. The chain links TRBV4-3 to TRBJ2-5; 8 bases fit TRBD2. Germline CDR1 and CDR2: LGHNA and YSLEER. The length of the CDR3 is 19 residues. V was pared by 2 bases and J by 0 bases, with 14 bases of the junction left unmatched. CDR3 coding DNA: TGCGCCAGCAGCCAACTATCCCGGGGCAGGCGGGGGGACCAAGAGACCCAGTACTTC. Protein sequence: CASSQLSRGRRGDQETQYF.

J is TRBJ2-5 and V is TRBV27; 10 positions agree with TRBD1. The CDR3 has 13 amino acids. The germline V gene has CDR1 MNHEY and CDR2 SMNVEV (reference sequence). Germline trimming cut 11 bases from V and 4 bases from J; bases unmatched to any gene: 7. The CDR3 DNA reads TGTGCCGCAGGGACAGGGGTAGCAGAGACCCAGTACTTC. It yields the protein CAAGTGVAETQYF.

The chain is built from TRBV15 and TRBJ2-4, with D maybe TRBD1 (6 bases). V lost 4 bases and J lost 3, with 13 bases in between. CDR3 length equals 15 residues. Germline CDR1 is LNHNV and CDR2 is YYDKDF (reference sequence). The CDR3 coding sequence is TGTGCCACCAGCACAGCAGGGGACCACAAAAACATTCAGTACTTC. Residues: CATSTAGDHKNIQYF.

The genes are TRBV5-1 and TRBJ1-6; tentative D call: TRBD1 (5 bases). Germline V gives CDR1 SGHRS, CDR2 YFSETQ. The CDR3 loop spans 14 amino acids. With 0 bases removed from V and 7 bases from J, the gap between germline ends came to 8 bases. CDR3 sequence reads: CASSLEGPNSPLHF. CDR3 sequence (DNA): TGCGCCAGCAGCTTGGAGGGACCAAATTCACCCCTCCACTTT.

The chain uses TRBV4-1 and TRBJ2-6; 8 positions agree with TRBD1. The V segment lost 0 bases and the J segment 2 bases; nucleotides outside the gene matches: 3. The germline V gene encodes CDR1 MGHRA and CDR2 YSYEKL. The CDR3 is 17 residues long. CDR3 DNA sequence: TGCGCCAGCAGCCAAGACAGGGGGCCTGCTGGGGCCAACGTCCTGACTTTC. This translates into CASSQDRGPAGANVLTF.

This chain uses TRBV12-3 or TRBV12-4 with TRBJ2-6; TRBD1 is a possible D gene (6 bases). The CDR3 contains 14 residues. V dropped 8 bases and J dropped 2 bases, with 10 bases sitting between them. The CDR3 DNA reads as TGTGCCAGCGGGACAACGGCTGGGGCCAACGTCCTGACTTTC. Amino acid sequence: CASGTTAGANVLTF.

This clonotype appeared many times. This chain joins TRBV11-2 and TRBJ2-6; TRBD2 matches at 9 bases. The CDR3 spans 18 residues. With 2 bases clipped from V and 0 bases from J, the junction kept 5 bases outside the gene matches. Germline values: CDR1 SGHAT, CDR2 FQNNGV. The CDR3 region has the DNA TGTGCCAGCAGCTTACTAGCGGGGCCAAGCTCTGGGGCCAACGTCCTGACTTTC. This codes for CASSLLAGPSSGANVLTF.

This clonotype was counted only a few times. The rearrangement uses TRBV7-8 and TRBJ2-1; possibly TRBD1 or TRBD2 for D (5 bases each). V lost 2 bases and J 3 bases, leaving 14 bases between the germline ends. The CDR3 runs to 16 residues. From germline, CDR1 is SGHVS and CDR2 FQNEAQ. CDR3 sequence: CASSLRTGTSYNEQFF. In DNA, the CDR3 is TGTGCCAGCAGCTTAAGAACAGGCACTAGCTACAATGAGCAGTTCTTC.

This clonotype has a handful of counts. The V and J genes are TRBV5-1 and TRBJ2-7; tentatively, D is TRBD1 (5 bases). Per germline, CDR1 SGHRS and CDR2 YFSETQ. The CDR3 has 11 amino acids. Trimming stripped 10 bases from V and 3 bases from J, with 11 bases between. The CDR3 DNA is TGCGCCTGGGCAGGGAACTACGAGCAGTACTTC. Its translation: CAWAGNYEQYF.

This clonotype was detected only a few times. The genes are TRBV6-5 and TRBJ1-4; weak D call: TRBD1 (6 bases). The germline V gene encodes CDR1 MNHEY and CDR2 SVGAGI. V was trimmed by 0 bases and J by 8 bases, leaving 10 bases between them. This CDR3 is built from 14 residues. CDR3 in DNA: TGTGCCAGCAGTTACTCGGGACAAAGGGAAAAACTGTTTTTT. Translating gives CASSYSGQREKLFF.

The gene calls are TRBV12-3 or TRBV12-4 and TRBJ1-1; no reliable D call. This CDR3 spans 13 amino acids. The V end was cut by 5 bases, the J end by 2 bases, with 9 bases between. The CDR3 is CASSLLTNTEAFF. The DNA for the CDR3 is TGTGCCAGCAGTCTCCTCACCAACACTGAAGCTTTCTTT.

The V and J genes are TRBV28 and TRBJ2-1; 9 nucleotides align to TRBD2. J gave up 7 bases and V 6 bases, and 13 bases lay outside the gene matches. The CDR3 extends over 16 amino acids. Germline V lookup: CDR1 MDHEN, CDR2 SYDVKM. The CDR3 loop is CASSPYSGSLGNEQFF. The CDR3 DNA reads as TGTGCCAGCAGCCCCTATAGCGGGAGTTTGGGGAATGAGCAGTTCTTC.

The rearrangement uses TRBV20-1 and TRBJ2-3, with 11 positions matching TRBD2. CDR1 and CDR2 from the germline V gene are DFQATT and SNEGSKA (reference sequence). V gave up 3 bases and J gave up 2 bases; unmatched junction bases: 7. This CDR3 is 16 amino acids long. The CDR3 region is CSARGTSGVYTDTQYF. The CDR3 coding sequence is TGCAGTGCTAGGGGGACTAGCGGCGTGTACACAGATACGCAGTATTTT.